The entry below gives a single TCR beta chain sequence along with its context. Its antigen is not known. Trimming took 5 bases from V and 2 from J; bases not matched to a gene: 6. Germline assignment: CDR1 SEHNR and CDR2 FQNEAQ (reference sequence). CDR3 size: 16 residues. Clones were sequenced by immunoSEQ multiplex PCR, and TCRdb holds only the in-frame ones, with some missing. Among 330,000 or so clones listed, around 72% were seen once. This entry is derived from a study of shared clonotypes between healthy human individuals. Broader study findings: With few donors, the genetic and exposure-history diversity represented was limited.

V is TRBV7-9 and J is TRBJ2-3; 11 bases align to TRBD2. The sequence derives from a man aged 25-45 years in good health. The material sequenced was memory CD4+ T cells sorted from blood. The subset denotes: CD45RA-negative fraction. The CDR3: CASSRMTSGTTDTQYF. CDR3 in DNA: TGTGCCAGCAGCCGGATGACTAGCGGGACCACAGATACGCAGTATTTT.